The 4 T cell receptor beta chains listed next were all sequenced from one sample in a study of T-cell memory formation after mild COVID-19. A single record per CDR3 protein comes from TCRdb applying MiXCR to the 5' RACE reads. The data contain around 200,000 distinct CDR3 sequences, 10% to 13% of them singletons. The specimen sequenced was PBMCs or a T cell subset sorted from them (not recorded which). The source of these receptors is a man younger than 35 who had mild COVID-19 (a few samples of this study predate the infection). Cell type and time point are not known.

The J gene is TRBJ1-1, the V gene TRBV7-8; unclear D gene. Trimming cost V 1 base and J 1 base, with 10 bases left between them. This CDR3 region has 15 residues. CDR1 and CDR2 (germline): SGHVS, FQNEAQ. This chain's CDR3 is CASSLVGAGNTEAFF. As DNA, the CDR3 is TGTGCCAGCAGCTTAGTTGGAGCGGGGAACACTGAAGCTTTCTTT.

The V gene is TRBV27, the J gene TRBJ2-7; 8 bases fit TRBD1. CDR3 length equals 15 residues. V gave up 2 bases and J gave up 2 bases; unmatched junction bases: 5. Per the germline V gene, CDR1 is MNHEY and CDR2 is SMNVEV (reference sequence). The DNA for the CDR3 is TGTGCCAGCAGTTTAATAGGGACAGGAACCTACGAGCAGTACTTC. This codes for CASSLIGTGTYEQYF.

The chain is built from TRBV12-3 or TRBV12-4 and TRBJ2-7, with 8 bases fitting TRBD1. The length of the CDR3 is 13 residues. With V trimmed by 5 bases and J by 6 bases, 6 bases remained unmatched. This chain's CDR3 is CASSRGQGGEQYF. The CDR3 DNA sequence: TGTGCCAGCAGTAGAGGACAGGGAGGCGAGCAGTACTTC.

There are many counts of this clonotype. The V and J genes are TRBV5-1 and TRBJ2-1; a possible D gene is TRBD2 (7 bases). V gave up 0 bases and J gave up 6 bases, with 16 bases separating them. Germline V gene sequence: CDR1 SGHRS, CDR2 YFSETQ. This CDR3 has 16 residues. Written as DNA, the CDR3 is TGCGCCAGCAGCTTGGTTGGAGGGGGGGCGCCCAATGAGCAGTTCTTC. It yields the protein CASSLVGGGAPNEQFF.